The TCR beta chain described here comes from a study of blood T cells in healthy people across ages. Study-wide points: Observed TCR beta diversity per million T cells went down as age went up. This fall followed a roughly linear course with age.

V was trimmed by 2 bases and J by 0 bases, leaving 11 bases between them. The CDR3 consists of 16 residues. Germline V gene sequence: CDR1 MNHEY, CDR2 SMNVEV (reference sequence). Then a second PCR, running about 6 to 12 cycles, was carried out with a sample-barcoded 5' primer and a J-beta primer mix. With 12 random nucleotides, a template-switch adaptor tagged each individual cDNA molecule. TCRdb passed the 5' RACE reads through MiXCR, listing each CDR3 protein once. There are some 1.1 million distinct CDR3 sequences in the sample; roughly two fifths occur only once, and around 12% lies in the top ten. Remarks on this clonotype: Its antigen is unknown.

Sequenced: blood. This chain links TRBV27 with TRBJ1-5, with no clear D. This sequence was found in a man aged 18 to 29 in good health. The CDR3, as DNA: TGTGCCAGCAGTTTAGATCCCGCGGGTAGCAATCAGCCCCAGCATTTT. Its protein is CASSLDPAGSNQPQHF.